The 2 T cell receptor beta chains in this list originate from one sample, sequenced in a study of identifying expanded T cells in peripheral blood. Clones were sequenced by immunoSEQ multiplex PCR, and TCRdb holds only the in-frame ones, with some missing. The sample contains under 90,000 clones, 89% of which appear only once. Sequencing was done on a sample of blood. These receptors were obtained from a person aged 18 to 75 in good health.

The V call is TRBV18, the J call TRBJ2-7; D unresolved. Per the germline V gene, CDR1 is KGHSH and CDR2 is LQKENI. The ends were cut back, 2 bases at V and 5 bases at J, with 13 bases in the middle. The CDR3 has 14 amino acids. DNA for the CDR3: TGTGCCAGCTCACCAGGGCTAGGGCCCAACGAGCAGTACTTC. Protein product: CASSPGLGPNEQYF.

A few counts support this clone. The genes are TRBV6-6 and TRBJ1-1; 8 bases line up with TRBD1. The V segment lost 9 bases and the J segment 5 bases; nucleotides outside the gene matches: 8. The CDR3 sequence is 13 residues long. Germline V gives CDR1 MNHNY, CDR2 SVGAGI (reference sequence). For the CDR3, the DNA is TGTGCCAGTATGACAGGGGTTGAAACTGAAGCTTTCTTT. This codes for CASMTGVETEAFF.